The clone carrying this TCR beta chain appeared many times. Its antigen is unknown. Per germline, CDR1 SGHDT and CDR2 YYEEEE. The germline V and J ends were trimmed by 4 bases and 5 bases, with 18 bases remaining between them. The CDR3 runs to 15 residues. The data stem from a study of T cells in Graves' hyperthyroidism and ophthalmopathy. Study-level findings and limits: The blood repertoire included most of the expanded thyroid clonotypes above 0.001.

RNA transcripts served as the template for amplifying TCR beta CDR3 regions. HTBI primers were employed in a first-round RT-PCR of the TCR CDR3. TCRdb analysed the multiplex PCR reads with MiXCR anew, one entry per CDR3 protein. The sample includes approximately 480,000 distinct CDR3 sequences, roughly 20% seen only once; the top ten take about 25%. Patients counted as stable if ophthalmopathy did not develop within 18 months. Diagnoses rested on clinical symptoms, serum thyroxine and TRAb, thyroid ultrasound and orbital computed tomography. The receptor's source is a man aged 18 to 30 with Graves' hyperthyroidism. The sample comprised blood. The V and J genes are TRBV5-6 and TRBJ2-5, with D possibly being TRBD2 (5 bases). The chain's CDR3 is CASSVEGSPAETQYF. DNA for the CDR3: TGTGCCAGCAGCGTTGAGGGCTCGCCGGCTGAGACCCAGTACTTC.